Shown below are 14 T cell receptor beta chains from a single sample sequenced in a study of cytomegalovirus exposure and HLA in healthy donors. Clones were sequenced by immunoSEQ multiplex PCR, and TCRdb holds only the in-frame ones, with some missing. The data show about 360,000 clones, with just over 85% seen just once and 0.8% to 0.85% held by the top ten. The specimen sequenced was PBMCs. The source of these receptors is a young woman in good health and CMV-seronegative.

The gene calls are TRBV11-2 and TRBJ2-2; D might be TRBD1 (6 bases). Germline V gives CDR1 SGHAT, CDR2 FQNNGV. The CDR3 runs 16 residues. The ends were cut back, 0 bases at V and 4 bases at J, with 12 bases in the middle. Here the CDR3 DNA reads TGTGCCAGCAGCTTAGAAAGACAGGCCGCCACCGGGGAGCTGTTTTTT. Translating gives CASSLERQAATGELFF.

This clone came up once. The chain links TRBV27 to TRBJ1-1; 7 positions match TRBD1. CDR1 is MNHEY, CDR2 SMNVEV, per germline (reference sequence). This CDR3 spans 13 amino acids. J gave up 8 bases and V 3 bases, and 6 bases lay outside the gene matches. CDR3 nucleotides: TGTGCCAGCAGTTTTAACACAGGGGCCGAAGCTTTCTTT. Translating it yields CASSFNTGAEAFF.

Comment on this clone: This sample also contains other DNA sequences that code for the same CDR3. This chain uses TRBV9 with TRBJ1-3; possibly TRBD1 for D (5 bases). This CDR3 contains 16 residues. The V gene lost 0 bases and the J gene lost 0 bases, with 10 bases spanning the gap. CDR1 SGDLS and CDR2 YYNGEE come from the germline V gene. The CDR3 coding sequence is TGTGCCAGCAGCGTAGGCAGGGCGCTCTCTGGAAACACCATATATTTT. The encoded protein is CASSVGRALSGNTIYF.

The chain uses TRBV5-4 and TRBJ2-2; 7 nucleotides line up with TRBD2. Per germline, CDR1 SGHNT and CDR2 YYREEE (reference sequence). The ends lost 0 bases at V and 1 base at J; junction bases unmatched: 6. The CDR3 loop spans 17 amino acids. CDR3 region: CASSLARGGGNTGELFF. The CDR3 coding sequence is TGTGCCAGCAGCTTGGCCCGCGGGGGAGGGAACACCGGGGAGCTGTTTTTT. Together with reference TRBV5-4 and TRBJ2-2, the CDR3 gives the full variable domain: ETGVTQSPTHLIKTRGQQVTLRCSSQSGHNTVSWYQQALGQGPQFIFQYYREEENGRGNFPPRFSGLQFPNYSSELNVNALELDDSALYLCASSLARGGGNTGELFFGEGSRLTVL.

The chain combines TRBV27 with TRBJ2-1; 7 positions agree with TRBD2. The V and J ends lost 5 bases and 5 bases, in that order; junction bases with no gene match: 6. The CDR3 extends over 14 amino acids. Germline V CDR1 and CDR2: MNHEY, SMNVEV (reference sequence). The CDR3 loop is CASSAWTRHNEQFF. CDR3 sequence (DNA): TGTGCCAGCAGTGCTTGGACTAGACACAATGAGCAGTTCTTC.

V usage is TRBV28 and J usage is TRBJ2-3, with 8 bases matching TRBD2. With V trimmed by 2 bases and J by 5 bases, 3 bases remained unmatched. The CDR3 is 14 amino acids. Germline CDR1 MDHEN, CDR2 SYDVKM. The CDR3 region has the DNA TGTGCCAGCAGTTTAGTCACTAGCGGAGATACGCAGTATTTT. Translated: CASSLVTSGDTQYF.

The chain couples TRBV7-9 to TRBJ2-2, with 9 bases aligning to TRBD2. There are 14 residues in the CDR3. V dropped 11 bases and J dropped 1; count of bases not matched to a gene: 5. Germline lookup yields CDR1 SEHNR and CDR2 FQNEAQ (reference sequence). Here the CDR3 reads CAGGGAVNTGELFF. Here the CDR3 DNA reads TGTGCCGGCGGGGGGGCCGTGAACACCGGGGAGCTGTTTTTT. Together with reference TRBV7-9 and TRBJ2-2, the CDR3 gives the full variable domain: DTGVSQNPRHKITKRGQNVTFRCDPISEHNRLYWYRQTLGQGPEFLTYFQNEAQLEKSRLLSDRFSAERPKGSFSTLEIQRTEQGDSAMYLCAGGGAVNTGELFFGEGSRLTVL.

J is TRBJ2-2 and V is TRBV5-1; perhaps TRBD2 as D (6 bases). V shed 0 bases and J shed 6 bases, with 18 bases lying between them. The CDR3 has 17 amino acids. In germline, CDR1 is SGHRS, CDR2 YFSETQ. The CDR3 coding sequence is TGCGCCAGCAGCTTGGGAAGGGTGGGAGGCCCGCCCGGGGAGCTGTTTTTT. Encoded protein: CASSLGRVGGPPGELFF.

This chain links TRBV18 with TRBJ2-6; the match to TRBD1 covers 9 bases. CDR1 is KGHSH and CDR2 is LQKENI in the germline V gene. Losses at the gene ends were 0 bases for V and 3 bases for J; bases not matched to a gene: 6. CDR3 length: 18 residues. The DNA of the CDR3 is TGTGCCAGCTCACCACCGGGACAGGGTGTGGGTGGGGCCAACGTCCTGACTTTC. Amino acid sequence: CASSPPGQGVGGANVLTF.

V usage is TRBV5-6 and J usage is TRBJ2-7; the match to TRBD2 covers 11 bases. The length of the CDR3 is 16 residues. The junction had 9 bases not matched to a gene; V was cut back by 4 bases and J by 3 bases. Germline V CDR1 and CDR2: SGHDT, YYEEEE. CDR3 sequence (DNA): TGTGCCAGCAGCCTCGCTCCCCTAGCGGGGGGCTACGAGCAGTACTTC. It translates to CASSLAPLAGGYEQYF.

CDR3 region: CASSRQGRESPLHF. Here the CDR3 DNA reads TGTGCCAGCAGCCGACAGGGGAGGGAATCACCCCTCCACTTT. The genes are TRBV5-4 and TRBJ1-6; 8 bases are shared with TRBD1. V lost 4 bases to trimming and J lost 10 bases; unmatched junction nucleotides: 7. Germline V CDR1 and CDR2: SGHNT, YYREEE (reference sequence). The CDR3 sequence is 14 residues long.

The gene calls are TRBV7-3 and TRBJ2-5; 7 bases are shared with TRBD2. In germline, CDR1 is SGHTA, CDR2 FQGTGA. Trimming at V came to 3 bases and at J to 2 bases, leaving 6 bases not matched to a gene. The CDR3 is made up of 15 amino acids. The CDR3 region is CASSLNGLVQETQYF. The CDR3 DNA reads as TGTGCCAGCAGCTTGAATGGACTAGTTCAAGAGACCCAGTACTTC.

The chain couples TRBV23-1 to TRBJ1-2; D remains unclear. Being an ORF, TRBV23-1 has a function that is uncertain. The CDR3 length is 13 residues. Trimming cost V 3 bases and J 8 bases, with 13 bases left between them. In DNA, the CDR3 is TGCGCCAGCAGTCACGCCCACGACTGGGGCTACACCTTC. Amino acids: CASSHAHDWGYTF.

This rearrangement joins TRBV11-2 to TRBJ2-1; 7 bases are shared with TRBD2. This CDR3 is built from 16 residues. J gave up 5 bases and V 5 bases, and 12 bases lay outside the gene matches. Germline CDR1 is SGHAT and CDR2 is FQNNGV. The CDR3 sequence: CASSPSVAGGHNEQFF. The DNA of the CDR3 is TGTGCCAGCAGCCCCTCTGTAGCGGGTGGGCACAATGAGCAGTTCTTC.